This T cell receptor beta chain was profiled in a study of siplizumab effects on memory and regulatory T cells. Study results and limitations: Tregs that proliferated in siplizumab cultures did not have their suppressive function confirmed.

Assays captured 95,000 to 100,000 TCR templates per sample. Method: immunoSEQ multiplex PCR; TCRdb's copy keeps in-frame clones and lacks some. The table has more than 85,000 clones, 92% seen once. A remark on this clone: The target antigen is unknown.

V gave up 1 base and J gave up 7 bases; unmatched junction bases: 6. Germline assignment: CDR1 SQVTM and CDR2 ANQGSEA. The CDR3 loop spans 14 amino acids. V is TRBV29-1 and J is TRBJ2-1, with 8 bases that match TRBD2. Input material: Tregs sorted from blood. The sequence came from a human donor in good health. CDR3 in amino acids: CSVEGWASGNEQFF. The CDR3, as DNA: TGCAGCGTTGAAGGGTGGGCTAGCGGGAATGAGCAGTTCTTC.